This is a list of T cell receptor beta chains from one sample in a study of blood T cell repertoires in COVID-19. Repertoires were generated with immunoSEQ multiplex PCR, while TCRdb's copy carries only in-frame clones and drops some. The data show about 380,000 clones, with approximately 90% seen just once and around 1.2% held by the top ten. The specimen was PBMCs or T cells enriched from blood (not recorded which). These receptors all come from a woman younger than 30 who had recovered from COVID-19. The CDR3 runs from the conserved cysteine through the conserved F or W. D genes are given only for firm matches. Clone sizes are given selectively: once, few, many, or a class where the clone is expanded.

size: -
J: TRBJ2-5
D: TRBD1
length: 12
V: TRBV6-5
CDR3: CASSRQGQTQYF
DNA: TGTGCCAGCAGTCGACAGGGACAGACCCAGTACTTC

size: -
J: TRBJ1-2
D: -
length: 11
V: TRBV28
CDR3: CASRSGYGYTF
DNA: TGTGCCAGCAGGTCCGGGTATGGCTACACCTTC

size: -
J: TRBJ1-2
D: TRBD1
length: 16
V: TRBV5-5
CDR3: CASSLGTGRGIYGYTF
DNA: TGTGCCAGCAGCTTGGGGACAGGTCGGGGGATATATGGCTACACCTTC

size: -
J: TRBJ2-3
D: -
length: 17
V: TRBV2
CDR3: CASRTGWGGSSTDTQYF
DNA: TGTGCCAGCAGAACAGGGTGGGGTGGGTCTAGCACAGATACGCAGTATTTT

size: -
J: TRBJ2-5
D: TRBD1
length: 14
V: TRBV7-3
CDR3: CASSREDRVETQYF
DNA: TGTGCCAGCAGCCGAGAAGACAGGGTGGAGACCCAGTACTTC

size: -
J: TRBJ2-2
D: -
length: 16
V: TRBV18
CDR3: CASSPGPSGNTGELFF
DNA: TGTGCCAGCTCACCAGGGCCCAGCGGGAACACCGGGGAGCTGTTTTTT

size: -
J: TRBJ1-4
D: -
length: 14
V: TRBV5-6
CDR3: CASSPGATNEKLFF
DNA: TGTGCCAGCAGCCCAGGGGCTACTAATGAAAAACTGTTTTTT

size: -
J: TRBJ2-7
D: TRBD2
length: 16
V: TRBV7-3
CDR3: CASSPVSGGTVYEQYF
DNA: TGTGCCAGCAGCCCCGTAAGCGGGGGGACCGTCTACGAGCAGTACTTC

size: once
J: TRBJ1-1
D: -
length: 12
V: TRBV9
CDR3: CASSEGDGEAFF
DNA: TGTGCCAGCAGCGAGGGGGACGGTGAAGCTTTCTTT

size: -
J: TRBJ1-4
D: -
length: 13
V: TRBV5-1
CDR3: CASSLASGEKLFF
DNA: TGCGCCAGCAGCTTGGCCTCGGGGGAAAAACTGTTTTTT

size: few
J: TRBJ1-2
D: TRBD1
length: 16
V: TRBV13
CDR3: CASRRDRDRGRKGYTF
DNA: TGTGCCAGCCGACGGGATCGGGACAGGGGGAGGAAGGGCTACACCTTC

size: -
J: TRBJ1-3
D: TRBD1
length: 15
V: TRBV5-1
CDR3: CASSPDRGLGNTIYF
DNA: TGCGCCAGCAGCCCGGACAGGGGGCTTGGAAACACCATATATTTT

size: -
J: TRBJ2-7
D: TRBD1
length: 15
V: TRBV5-1
CDR3: CASSQGDRGAYEQYF
DNA: TGCGCCAGCAGCCAAGGGGACAGGGGGGCCTACGAGCAGTACTTC

size: -
J: TRBJ2-7
D: TRBD1
length: 16
V: TRBV4-1
CDR3: CASSQDRGTGGYEQYF
DNA: TGCGCCAGCAGCCAAGATCGGGGGACAGGGGGCTACGAGCAGTACTTC

size: -
J: TRBJ2-5
D: -
length: 12
V: TRBV6-1
CDR3: CASSEAGKTQYF
DNA: TGTGCCAGCAGTGAGGCGGGGAAGACCCAGTACTTC

size: -
J: TRBJ1-1
D: -
length: 13
V: TRBV19
CDR3: CASSPPGSSEAFF
DNA: TGTGCCAGTAGTCCCCCGGGATCATCTGAAGCTTTCTTT

size: -
J: TRBJ1-5
D: -
length: 16
V: TRBV20-1
CDR3: CSASRAVLDSNQPQHF
DNA: TGCAGTGCTAGTAGGGCAGTACTAGATAGCAATCAGCCCCAGCATTTT

size: -
J: TRBJ2-2
D: -
length: 14
V: TRBV30
CDR3: CAWSGQGDTGELFF
DNA: TGTGCCTGGAGCGGTCAGGGTGACACCGGGGAGCTGTTTTTT

size: -
J: TRBJ2-7
D: -
length: 18
V: TRBV11-2
CDR3: CASSSRTKEGGSLREQYF
DNA: TGTGCCAGCAGCTCACGGACGAAGGAGGGCGGCTCCCTAAGAGAGCAGTACTTC

size: -
J: TRBJ2-7
D: TRBD1
length: 15
V: TRBV7-3
CDR3: CASSLKPGQVDEQYF
DNA: TGTGCCAGCAGCTTAAAGCCGGGACAGGTCGACGAGCAGTACTTC

size: -
J: TRBJ2-3
D: -
length: 15
V: TRBV30
CDR3: CAWSVSRASTDTQYF
DNA: TGTGCCTGGAGTGTGAGCAGGGCGAGCACAGATACGCAGTATTTT

size: -
J: TRBJ1-1
D: -
length: 12
V: TRBV6-1
CDR3: CASSELATEAFF
DNA: TGTGCCAGCAGTGAATTAGCGACTGAAGCTTTCTTT

size: -
J: TRBJ2-2
D: TRBD1
length: 14
V: TRBV7-2
CDR3: CASSVGQGAGELFF
DNA: TGTGCCAGCAGCGTGGGACAGGGGGCAGGGGAGCTGTTTTTT

size: -
J: TRBJ2-7
D: TRBD2
length: 14
V: TRBV7-9
CDR3: CASSSRTSSYEQYF
DNA: TGTGCCAGCAGCTCACGGACTAGCTCCTACGAGCAGTACTTC

size: -
J: TRBJ1-6
D: -
length: 15
V: TRBV7-9
CDR3: CASSFGQIIDSPLHF
DNA: TGTGCCAGCAGCTTTGGGCAGATAATCGATTCACCCCTCCACTTT

size: -
J: TRBJ2-3
D: TRBD2
length: 15
V: TRBV9
CDR3: CASSASGGWTDTQYF
DNA: TGTGCCAGCAGCGCTAGCGGGGGATGGACAGATACGCAGTATTTT

size: -
J: TRBJ2-7
D: TRBD1
length: 14
V: TRBV6-5
CDR3: CASSYGTGLGEQYF
DNA: TGTGCCAGCAGTTACGGGACAGGTCTCGGCGAGCAGTACTTC

size: -
J: TRBJ2-7
D: -
length: 14
V: TRBV27
CDR3: CASRTGLGIHEQYF
DNA: TGTGCCAGCAGGACGGGACTGGGGATCCACGAGCAGTACTTC

size: -
J: TRBJ1-5
D: -
length: 15
V: TRBV12-5
CDR3: CASDSPLGGRQPQHF
DNA: TGTGCTAGTGACTCCCCGTTGGGGGGGCGACAGCCCCAGCATTTT

size: -
J: TRBJ2-5
D: -
length: 14
V: TRBV30
CDR3: CAWTRGWGQETQYF
DNA: TGTGCCTGGACTCGGGGATGGGGTCAAGAGACCCAGTACTTC

size: -
J: TRBJ1-4
D: TRBD1
length: 14
V: TRBV10-3
CDR3: CAISGTGGNEKLFF
DNA: TGTGCCATCAGTGGGACAGGCGGAAATGAAAAACTGTTTTTT

size: few
J: TRBJ1-1
D: -
length: 14
V: TRBV28
CDR3: CASSFRSGRTEAFF
DNA: TGTGCCAGCAGTTTTAGGTCAGGGAGGACTGAAGCTTTCTTT

size: -
J: TRBJ2-3
D: -
length: 13
V: TRBV6-4
CDR3: CASSDRRADTQYF
DNA: TGTGCCAGCAGTGACAGACGGGCAGATACGCAGTATTTT

size: -
J: TRBJ2-7
D: TRBD1
length: 15
V: TRBV6-5
CDR3: CASSSRQGAIGEQYF
DNA: TGTGCCAGCAGTTCAAGACAGGGGGCAATAGGGGAGCAGTACTTC

size: few
J: TRBJ2-2
D: TRBD1
length: 15
V: TRBV11-3
CDR3: CASSYRGTGAGELFF
DNA: TGTGCCAGCAGCTATAGGGGGACAGGGGCCGGGGAGCTGTTTTTT